Only a few counts were recorded for the clone carrying this TCR beta chain. Its target is unknown. The data are from a study of T-cell memory formation after mild COVID-19. About the research overall: Largely, the TCR clusters proved donor specific. Study-wide points: Pre-infection memory showed some responding clones, and this suggested that cross-reactive memory joined. CD4/CD8 balance characterized clones contracting day 15 to 85, and CD4+ skew characterized later expanders.

Employing constant-segment primers, 5'RACE generated TCR alpha and TCR beta cDNA libraries bearing sample barcodes and UMIs. TCRdb passed the 5' RACE reads through MiXCR, listing each CDR3 protein once. Of roughly 35,000 distinct CDR3 sequences in the sample, over 20% are singletons; the top ten hold approximately 1.5%. V lost 2 bases, J lost 5 bases, and 7 bases lay in between. Germline CDR1 SGHRS, CDR2 YFSETQ. The CDR3 totals 13 residues. Sequenced sample: PBMCs or a T cell subset sorted from them (not recorded which). V usage is TRBV5-1 and J usage is TRBJ2-2; D not certain. The clonotype was recovered from an adult who had mild COVID-19 (a few samples of this study predate the infection). Cell type and time point are not known. The CDR3 DNA sequence: TGCGCCAGCAGCTTTGAAGGGACCGGGGAGCTGTTTTTT. This encodes CASSFEGTGELFF.